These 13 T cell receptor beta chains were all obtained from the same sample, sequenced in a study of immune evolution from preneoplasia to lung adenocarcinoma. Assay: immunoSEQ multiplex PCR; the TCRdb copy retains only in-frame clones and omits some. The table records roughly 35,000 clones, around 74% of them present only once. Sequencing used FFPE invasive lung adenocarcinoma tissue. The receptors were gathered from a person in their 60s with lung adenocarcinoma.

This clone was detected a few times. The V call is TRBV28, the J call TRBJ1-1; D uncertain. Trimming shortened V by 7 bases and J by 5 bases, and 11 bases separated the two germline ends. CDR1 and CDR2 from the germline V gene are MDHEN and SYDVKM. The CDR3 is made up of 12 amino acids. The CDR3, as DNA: TGTGCCAGCACCCGTCCTGAGACTGAAGCTTTCTTT. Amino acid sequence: CASTRPETEAFF.

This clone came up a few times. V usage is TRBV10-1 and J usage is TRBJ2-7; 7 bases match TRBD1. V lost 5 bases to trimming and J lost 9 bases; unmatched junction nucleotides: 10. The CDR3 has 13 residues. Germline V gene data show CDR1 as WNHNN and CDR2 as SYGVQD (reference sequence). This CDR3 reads CASSSGQRRGQYF. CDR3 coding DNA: TGCGCCAGCAGTTCGGGACAGCGAAGGGGGCAGTACTTC.

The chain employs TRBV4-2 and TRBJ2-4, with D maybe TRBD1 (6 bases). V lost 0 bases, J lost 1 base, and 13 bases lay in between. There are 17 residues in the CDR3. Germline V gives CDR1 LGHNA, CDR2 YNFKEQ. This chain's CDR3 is CASSQEYFQGAKNIQYF. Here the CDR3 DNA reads TGTGCCAGCAGCCAAGAGTATTTCCAGGGGGCCAAAAACATTCAGTACTTC.

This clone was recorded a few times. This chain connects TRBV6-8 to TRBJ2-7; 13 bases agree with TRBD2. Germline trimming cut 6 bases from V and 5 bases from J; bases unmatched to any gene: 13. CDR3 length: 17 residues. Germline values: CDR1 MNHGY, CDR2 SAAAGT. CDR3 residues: CASRTTRRTSGSNEQYF. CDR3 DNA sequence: TGTGCCAGCAGAACCACCAGAAGGACTAGCGGGAGCAACGAGCAGTACTTC.

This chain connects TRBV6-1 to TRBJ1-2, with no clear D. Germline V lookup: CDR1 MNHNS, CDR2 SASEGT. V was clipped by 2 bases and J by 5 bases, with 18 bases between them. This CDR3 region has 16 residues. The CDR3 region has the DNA TGTGCCAGCAGTGAATCCGCCTCGTCTAGGGCTTATGGCTACACCTTC. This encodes CASSESASSRAYGYTF.

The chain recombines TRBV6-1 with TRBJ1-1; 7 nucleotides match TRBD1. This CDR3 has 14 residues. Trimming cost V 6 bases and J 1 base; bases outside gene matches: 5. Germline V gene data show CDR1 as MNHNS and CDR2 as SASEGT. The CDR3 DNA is TGTGCCAGCAGCCAGGGGGGGGAGAACACTGAAGCTTTCTTT. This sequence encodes CASSQGGENTEAFF.

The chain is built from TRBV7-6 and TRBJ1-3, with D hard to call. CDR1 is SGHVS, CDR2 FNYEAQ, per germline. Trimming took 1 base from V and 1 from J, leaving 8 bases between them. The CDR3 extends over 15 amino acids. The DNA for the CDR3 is TGTGCCAGCAGCTTAGTCCCCGGTTCTGGAAACACCATATATTTT. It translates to CASSLVPGSGNTIYF. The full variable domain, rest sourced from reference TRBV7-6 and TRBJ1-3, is GAGVSQSPRYKVTKRGQDVALRCDPISGHVSLYWYRQALGQGPEFLTYFNYEAQQDKSGLPNDRFSAERPEGSISTLTIQRTEQRDSAMYRCASSLVPGSGNTIYFGEGSWLTVV.

The CDR3 loop is CASSQAPRAQPGNYGYTF. The CDR3, as DNA: TGCGCCAGCAGCCAAGCTCCAAGGGCCCAGCCGGGGAACTATGGCTACACCTTC. This chain joins TRBV4-1 and TRBJ1-2; D is ambiguous. The CDR3 totals 18 residues. In germline, CDR1 is MGHRA, CDR2 YSYEKL. Deletions cut 1 base from V and 2 bases from J, with 20 bases between.

The CDR3 loop is CASSRQGRETDTQYF. The CDR3 DNA is TGTGCCAGCAGCCGACAAGGGCGGGAGACAGATACGCAGTATTTT. V gene TRBV4-2 combines with J gene TRBJ2-3; TRBD2 matches 7 bases. Trimming removed 4 bases from V and 3 bases from J; junction bases left unmatched: 7. The CDR3 is 15 amino acids. The germline V gene encodes CDR1 LGHNA and CDR2 YNFKEQ.

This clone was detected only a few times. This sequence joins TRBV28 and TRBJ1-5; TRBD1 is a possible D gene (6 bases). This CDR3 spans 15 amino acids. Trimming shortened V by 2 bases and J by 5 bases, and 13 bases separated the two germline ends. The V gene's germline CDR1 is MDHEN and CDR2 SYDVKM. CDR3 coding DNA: TGTGCCAGCAGTTTAGTAGGGGGTCGCTATCAGCCCCAGCATTTT. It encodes CASSLVGGRYQPQHF.

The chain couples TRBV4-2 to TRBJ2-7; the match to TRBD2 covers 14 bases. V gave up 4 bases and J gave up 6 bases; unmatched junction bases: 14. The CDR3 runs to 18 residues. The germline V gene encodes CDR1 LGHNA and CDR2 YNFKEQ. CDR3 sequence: CASSRIPGLAGDGGEQYF. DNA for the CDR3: TGTGCCAGCAGCCGAATACCGGGACTAGCGGGGGACGGCGGCGAGCAGTACTTC.

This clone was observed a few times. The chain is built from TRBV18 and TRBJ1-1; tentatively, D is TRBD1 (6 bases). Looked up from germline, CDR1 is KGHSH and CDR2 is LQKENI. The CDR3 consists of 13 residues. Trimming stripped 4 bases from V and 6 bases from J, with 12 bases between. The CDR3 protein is CASSLTGPPEAFF. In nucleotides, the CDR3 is TGTGCCAGCTCACTAACAGGGCCGCCTGAAGCTTTCTTT.

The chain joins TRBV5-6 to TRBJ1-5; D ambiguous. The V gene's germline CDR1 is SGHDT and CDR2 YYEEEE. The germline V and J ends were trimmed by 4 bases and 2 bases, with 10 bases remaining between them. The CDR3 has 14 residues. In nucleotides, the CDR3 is TGTGCCAGCAGCCCGGCCGGTGGCAATCAGCCCCAGCATTTT. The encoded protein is CASSPAGGNQPQHF.